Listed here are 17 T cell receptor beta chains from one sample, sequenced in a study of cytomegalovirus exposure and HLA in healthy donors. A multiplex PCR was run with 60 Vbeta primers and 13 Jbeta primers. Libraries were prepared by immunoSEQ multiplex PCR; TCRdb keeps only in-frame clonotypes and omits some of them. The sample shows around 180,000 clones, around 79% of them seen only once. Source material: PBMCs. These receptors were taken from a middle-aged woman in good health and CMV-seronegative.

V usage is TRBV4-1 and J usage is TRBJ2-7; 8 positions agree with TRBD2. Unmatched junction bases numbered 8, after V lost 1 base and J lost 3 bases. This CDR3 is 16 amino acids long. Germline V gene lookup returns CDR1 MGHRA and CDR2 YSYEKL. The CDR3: CASSQVPTSANYEQYF. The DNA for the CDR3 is TGCGCCAGCAGCCAAGTTCCGACTAGCGCAAACTACGAGCAGTACTTC.

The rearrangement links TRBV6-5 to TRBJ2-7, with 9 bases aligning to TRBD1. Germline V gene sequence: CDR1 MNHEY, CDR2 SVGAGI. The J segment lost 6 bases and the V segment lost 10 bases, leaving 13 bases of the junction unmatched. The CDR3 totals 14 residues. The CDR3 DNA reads TGTGCCACTGGACAGACAGGGGGAAGGGGCGAGCAGTACTTC. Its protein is CATGQTGGRGEQYF.

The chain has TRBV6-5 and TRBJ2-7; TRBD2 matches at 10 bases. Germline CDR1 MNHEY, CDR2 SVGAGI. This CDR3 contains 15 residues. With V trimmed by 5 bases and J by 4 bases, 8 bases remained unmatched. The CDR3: CASSLRAGGGYEQYF. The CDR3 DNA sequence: TGTGCCAGCAGTCTCCGAGCGGGAGGGGGGTACGAGCAGTACTTC.

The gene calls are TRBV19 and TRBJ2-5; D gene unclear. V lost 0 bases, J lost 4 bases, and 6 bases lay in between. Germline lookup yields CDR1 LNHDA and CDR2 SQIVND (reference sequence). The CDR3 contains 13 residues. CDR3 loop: CASSIELGETQYF. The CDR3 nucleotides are TGTGCCAGTAGTATAGAGCTAGGAGAGACCCAGTACTTC.

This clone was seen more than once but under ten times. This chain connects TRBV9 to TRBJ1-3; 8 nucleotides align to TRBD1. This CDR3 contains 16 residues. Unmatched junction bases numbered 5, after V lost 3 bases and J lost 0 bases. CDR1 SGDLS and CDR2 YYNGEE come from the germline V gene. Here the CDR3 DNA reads TGTGCCAGCAGCGGTTCAGGGGGCCTCTCTGGAAACACCATATATTTT. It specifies CASSGSGGLSGNTIYF.

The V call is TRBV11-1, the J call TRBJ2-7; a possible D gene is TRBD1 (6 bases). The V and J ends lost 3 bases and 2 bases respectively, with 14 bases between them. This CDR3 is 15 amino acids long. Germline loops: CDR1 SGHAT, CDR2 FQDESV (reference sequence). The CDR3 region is CASSFLSTGAYEQYF. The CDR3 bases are TGTGCCAGCAGCTTTCTCTCGACAGGAGCCTACGAGCAGTACTTC.

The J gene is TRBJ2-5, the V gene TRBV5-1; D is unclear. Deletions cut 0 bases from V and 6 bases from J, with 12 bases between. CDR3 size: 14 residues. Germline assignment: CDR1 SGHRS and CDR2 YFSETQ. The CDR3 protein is CASSLAELKKTQYF. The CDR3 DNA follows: TGCGCCAGCAGCTTGGCCGAGCTTAAGAAGACCCAGTACTTC.

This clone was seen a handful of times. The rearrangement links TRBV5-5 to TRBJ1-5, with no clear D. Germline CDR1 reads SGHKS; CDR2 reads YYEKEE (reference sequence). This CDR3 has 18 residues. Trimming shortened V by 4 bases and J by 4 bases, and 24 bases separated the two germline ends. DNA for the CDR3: TGTGCCAGCAGCAGCTCTCCGGGAGCCCCGACGATAAATCAGCCCCAGCATTTT. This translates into CASSSSPGAPTINQPQHF.

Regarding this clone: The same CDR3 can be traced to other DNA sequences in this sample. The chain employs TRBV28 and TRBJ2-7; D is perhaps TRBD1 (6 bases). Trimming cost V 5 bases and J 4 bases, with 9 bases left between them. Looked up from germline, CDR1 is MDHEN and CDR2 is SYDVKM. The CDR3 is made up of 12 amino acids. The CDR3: CASSLTGYEQYF. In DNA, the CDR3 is TGTGCCAGCAGTCTTACAGGGTACGAGCAGTACTTC.

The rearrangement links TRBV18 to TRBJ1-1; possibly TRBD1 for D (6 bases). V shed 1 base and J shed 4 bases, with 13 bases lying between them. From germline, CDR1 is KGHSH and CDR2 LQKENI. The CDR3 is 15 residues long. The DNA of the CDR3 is TGTGCCAGCTCACCACGGGGGGGGGCAGGCACTGAAGCTTTCTTT. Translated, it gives CASSPRGGAGTEAFF. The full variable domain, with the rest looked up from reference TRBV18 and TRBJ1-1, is NAGVMQNPRHLVRRRGQEARLRCSPMKGHSHVYWYRQLPEEGLKFMVYLQKENIIDESGMPKERFSAEFPKEGPSILRIQQVVRGDSAAYFCASSPRGGAGTEAFFGQGTRLTVV.

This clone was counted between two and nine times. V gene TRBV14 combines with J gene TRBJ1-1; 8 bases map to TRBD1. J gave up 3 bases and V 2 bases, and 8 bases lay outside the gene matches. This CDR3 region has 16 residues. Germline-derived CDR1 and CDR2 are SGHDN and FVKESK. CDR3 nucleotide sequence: TGTGCCAGCAGCCAACCTGGACAGGGAGTCTACACTGAAGCTTTCTTT. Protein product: CASSQPGQGVYTEAFF. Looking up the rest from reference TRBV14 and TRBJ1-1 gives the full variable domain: EAGVTQFPSHSVIEKGQTVTLRCDPISGHDNLYWYRRVMGKEIKFLLHFVKESKQDESGMPNNRFLAERTGGTYSTLKVQPAELEDSGVYFCASSQPGQGVYTEAFFGQGTRLTVV.

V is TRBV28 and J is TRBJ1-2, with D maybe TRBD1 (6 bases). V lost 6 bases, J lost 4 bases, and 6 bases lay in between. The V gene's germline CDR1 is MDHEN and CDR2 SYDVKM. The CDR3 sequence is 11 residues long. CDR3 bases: TGTGCCAGCAGGGGGGCCTATGGCTACACCTTC. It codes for CASRGAYGYTF.

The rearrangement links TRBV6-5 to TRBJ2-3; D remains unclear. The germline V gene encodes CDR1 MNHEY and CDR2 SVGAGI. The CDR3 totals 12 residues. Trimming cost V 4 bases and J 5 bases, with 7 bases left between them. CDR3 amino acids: CASSSYGDTQYF. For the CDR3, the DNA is TGTGCCAGCAGTTCCTATGGAGATACGCAGTATTTT.

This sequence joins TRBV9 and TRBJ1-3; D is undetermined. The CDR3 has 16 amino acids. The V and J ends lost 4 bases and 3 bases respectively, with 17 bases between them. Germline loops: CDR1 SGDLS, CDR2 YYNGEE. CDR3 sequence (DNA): TGTGCCAGCAGCCCCTACCAGGAGGTTGGTGGAAACACCATATATTTT. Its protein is CASSPYQEVGGNTIYF.

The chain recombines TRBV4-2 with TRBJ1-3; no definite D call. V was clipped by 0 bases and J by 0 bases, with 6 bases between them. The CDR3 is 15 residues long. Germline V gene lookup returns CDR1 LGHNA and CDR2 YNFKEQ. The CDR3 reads CASSQDHSSGNTIYF. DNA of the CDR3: TGTGCCAGCAGCCAAGATCATAGCTCTGGAAACACCATATATTTT.

In nucleotides, the CDR3 is TGTGCCAGCTCACCACCGTCTCAGTACGAGCAGTACTTC. It specifies CASSPPSQYEQYF. The rearrangement uses TRBV18 and TRBJ2-7; no firm D call. Germline lookup yields CDR1 KGHSH and CDR2 LQKENI. V was trimmed by 0 bases and J by 4 bases, leaving 7 bases between them. There are 13 residues in the CDR3.

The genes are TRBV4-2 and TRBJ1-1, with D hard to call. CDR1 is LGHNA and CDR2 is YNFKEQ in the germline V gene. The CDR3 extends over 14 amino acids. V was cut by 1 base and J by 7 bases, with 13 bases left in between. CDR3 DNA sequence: TGTGCCAGCAGCCAAGTAATAGCGTCAGGTGAAGCTTTCTTT. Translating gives CASSQVIASGEAFF.